These 11 T cell receptor beta chains came from one sample sequenced in a study of Tregs in tolerant kidney transplant recipients. Here immunoSEQ multiplex PCR was the method, and the copy in TCRdb shows in-frame clones only, minus some. The sample lists about 100,000 clones, around 89% occurring once. The specimen comprised CD4+ T cells from blood, sampled before the transplant. These receptors came from a human donor who received a combined kidney and bone marrow transplant.

The V gene is TRBV12-2, the J gene TRBJ2-7; no DNA check was done on the table's D call, TRBD1. TRBV12-2 counts as a pseudogene. The CDR3 has 14 amino acids. In DNA form, the CDR3 reads TGTGCAAGTCGCCCCCCAGGTTGTTGCTACGAGCAGTACTTC. Protein: CASRPPGCCYEQYF.

This clone was detected only a few times. The chain employs TRBV14 and TRBJ1-2; no clear D gene. Germline lookup yields CDR1 SGHDN and CDR2 FVKESK. The CDR3 loop spans 13 amino acids. V was clipped by 0 bases and J by 6 bases, with 8 bases between them. CDR3 residues: CASSQDRSHGYTF. The CDR3 DNA reads TGTGCCAGCAGCCAAGATCGTAGCCATGGCTACACCTTC.

This rearrangement joins TRBV19 to TRBJ1-5; D is uncertain. CDR3 length: 13 residues. The V end was cut by 5 bases, the J end by 6 bases, with 11 bases between. Germline CDR1 is LNHDA and CDR2 is SQIVND (reference sequence). CDR3 in DNA: TGTGCCAGTAGTTCGCTCCGAGGTCAGCCCCAGCATTTT. Translation: CASSSLRGQPQHF.

The chain links TRBV18 to TRBJ1-1; D not resolved. The CDR3 totals 16 residues. Germline lookup yields CDR1 KGHSH and CDR2 LQKENI. Trimming shortened V by 0 bases and J by 4 bases, and 15 bases separated the two germline ends. The CDR3 loop is CASSPPRRPRGTEAFF. CDR3 nucleotide sequence: TGTGCCAGCTCACCACCGCGCAGGCCACGGGGCACTGAAGCTTTCTTT.

The chain links TRBV19 to TRBJ2-2; D is ambiguous. Germline CDR1 and CDR2: LNHDA and SQIVND (reference sequence). The CDR3 contains 17 residues. V lost 3 bases and J 3 bases, leaving 17 bases between the germline ends. CDR3 sequence (DNA): TGTGCCAGTAGTATGAGCCGCCGGAACTACGACACCGGGGAGCTGTTTTTT. Translated, it gives CASSMSRRNYDTGELFF.

The genes are TRBV2 and TRBJ2-4, with D possibly matching TRBD2 (6 bases). Looked up from germline, CDR1 is SNHLY and CDR2 is FYNNEI. The CDR3 is 15 amino acids. V lost 7 bases to trimming and J lost 3 bases, with 16 bases between them. Here the CDR3 reads CASIHGGSGKNIQYF. The CDR3 DNA follows: TGTGCCAGCATCCATGGGGGTAGCGGCAAAAACATTCAGTACTTC.

This chain uses TRBV11-2 with TRBJ2-5; a possible D gene is TRBD2 (6 bases). V was trimmed by 1 base and J by 2 bases, leaving 11 bases between them. The CDR3 is 15 residues long. Germline V lookup: CDR1 SGHAT, CDR2 FQNNGV. The chain's CDR3 is CASSLAGVSQETQYF. CDR3 in DNA: TGTGCCAGCAGCTTAGCGGGGGTTTCTCAAGAGACCCAGTACTTC.

The chain carries TRBV6-1 and TRBJ2-2; TRBD2 aligns across 9 bases. CDR3 length: 13 residues. CDR1 MNHNS and CDR2 SASEGT come from the germline V gene. Written as DNA, the CDR3 is TGTGCAAATAGCGGGGGTTGGGCCGGGGAGCTGTTTTTT. This translates into CANSGGWAGELFF.

The rearrangement uses TRBV6-5 and TRBJ2-7, with 11 bases that match TRBD2. V trimming: 0 bases; J trimming: 4 bases; junction bases outside the gene matches: 2. The V gene's germline CDR1 is MNHEY and CDR2 SVGAGI. The CDR3 consists of 15 residues. This chain's CDR3 is CASSYSPSGGYEQYF. The CDR3 region has the DNA TGTGCCAGCAGTTACTCGCCTAGCGGGGGGTACGAGCAGTACTTC.

The V and J genes are TRBV4-2 and TRBJ1-4; TRBD1 matches at 10 bases. Trimming took 4 bases from V and 8 from J; bases not matched to a gene: 10. The CDR3 has 16 residues. Germline V gene lookup returns CDR1 LGHNA and CDR2 YNFKEQ. The CDR3 DNA sequence: TGTGCCAGCAGCCCGACCGGGACAGGGGTTTCGGAAAAACTGTTTTTT. Translation gives CASSPTGTGVSEKLFF.

V gene TRBV5-1 combines with J gene TRBJ2-7; D uncertain. Per germline, CDR1 SGHRS and CDR2 YFSETQ. The CDR3 totals 13 residues. Trimming pared 2 bases from V and 6 bases from J, leaving 12 bases between. The CDR3 protein is CASSLYGSLEQYF. The CDR3 region has the DNA TGCGCCAGCAGCTTATATGGTAGCCTCGAGCAGTACTTC. Looking up the rest from reference TRBV5-1 and TRBJ2-7 gives the full variable domain: KAGVTQTPRYLIKTRGQQVTLSCSPISGHRSVSWYQQTPGQGLQFLFEYFSETQRNKGNFPGRFSGRQFSNSRSEMNVSTLELGDSALYLCASSLYGSLEQYFGPGTRLTVT.